The 13 T cell receptor beta chains reported below all come from one sample, sequenced in a study of cytomegalovirus exposure and HLA in healthy donors. In the PCR, 60 Vbeta and 13 Jbeta primers were used. Profiling relied on immunoSEQ multiplex PCR, and the TCRdb table lists in-frame clones only, not all of them. The sample yields 140,000 or so clones, 88% seen once. Sequenced material: PBMCs. The receptor source for this set is a woman in her thirties or forties in good health and CMV-seronegative.

The chain couples TRBV30 to TRBJ2-1, with 11 bases that match TRBD2. The germline V gene has CDR1 GTSNPN and CDR2 SVGIG (reference sequence). The CDR3 is 17 residues long. After removal of 5 bases from V and 3 bases from J, the junction contained 12 bases not matched to a gene. The CDR3 loop is CAWAALAGGSYYNEQFF. The CDR3 DNA is TGTGCCTGGGCGGCGCTAGCGGGAGGATCCTACTACAATGAGCAGTTCTTC.

V usage is TRBV5-1 and J usage is TRBJ1-5, with 7 bases matching TRBD1. CDR1 is SGHRS, CDR2 YFSETQ, per germline. The CDR3 extends over 14 amino acids. The trim removed 4 bases at V and 5 bases at J, leaving 6 bases unmatched. CDR3 in amino acids: CASSLQGGDQPQHF. CDR3 coding DNA: TGCGCCAGCAGCCTTCAGGGGGGTGATCAGCCCCAGCATTTT.

This sequence joins TRBV7-2 and TRBJ2-1; perhaps TRBD2 as D (5 bases). The CDR3 covers 16 residues. Germline values: CDR1 SGHTA, CDR2 FQGNSA. V shed 0 bases and J shed 2 bases, with 11 bases lying between them. CDR3 region: CASSLAETIPYNEQFF. The CDR3 nucleotides are TGTGCCAGCAGCTTAGCGGAGACTATACCCTACAATGAGCAGTTCTTC. Variable domain in full (rest from reference TRBV7-2 and TRBJ2-1): GAGVSQSPSNKVTEKGKDVELRCDPISGHTALYWYRQSLGQGLEFLIYFQGNSAPDKSGLPSDRFSAERTGGSVSTLTIQRTQQEDSAVYLCASSLAETIPYNEQFFGPGTRLTVL.

This chain connects TRBV2 to TRBJ1-1; the D gene is possibly TRBD1 (6 bases). Between the trimmed V and J ends, which lost 8 bases and 4 bases, there was a span of 14 bases. There are 13 residues in the CDR3. Per germline, CDR1 SNHLY and CDR2 FYNNEI. CDR3: CASEGEHGTEAFF. CDR3 DNA sequence: TGTGCCAGCGAGGGGGAACACGGCACTGAAGCTTTCTTT. Based on the CDR3 plus reference TRBV2 and TRBJ1-1, the full variable domain is EPEVTQTPSHQVTQMGQEVILRCVPISNHLYFYWYRQILGQKVEFLVSFYNNEISEKSEIFDDQFSVERPDGSNFTLKIRSTKLEDSAMYFCASEGEHGTEAFFGQGTRLTVV.

The J gene is TRBJ1-4, the V gene TRBV7-9; D not certain. Deletions cut 6 bases from V and 4 bases from J, with 12 bases between. The CDR3 loop spans 14 amino acids. From germline, CDR1 is SEHNR and CDR2 FQNEAQ (reference sequence). This chain's CDR3 is CASRSGSFNEKLFF. The CDR3 DNA follows: TGTGCCAGCAGGTCTGGCAGTTTTAATGAAAAACTGTTTTTT.

This rearrangement joins TRBV11-1 to TRBJ2-1; 9 bases map to TRBD2. Germline values: CDR1 SGHAT, CDR2 FQDESV (reference sequence). V gave up 2 bases and J gave up 3 bases; unmatched junction bases: 5. The CDR3 extends over 16 amino acids. CDR3 bases: TGTGCCAGCAGCTTATCGGCGGGAGGGGGCTACAATGAGCAGTTCTTC. Its translation is CASSLSAGGGYNEQFF.

In the case of this clone: The junction departs from germline at one end; a sequencing error may be responsible. The V and J genes are TRBV7-9 and TRBJ2-2, with 8 bases lining up with TRBD1. The CDR3 runs 16 residues. The germline gives CDR1 SEHNR, CDR2 FQNEAQ (reference sequence). The CDR3 DNA is TGTTCCAGCAGCCCCCCACAGGGGGGATACACCGGGGAGCTGTTTTTT. This codes for CSSSPPQGGYTGELFF.

The rearrangement uses TRBV19 and TRBJ2-5, with D perhaps matching TRBD2 (6 bases). The end of the DNA is better explained by TRBJ2-7, so the J call may be wrong. There are 14 residues in the CDR3. Germline V gene lookup returns CDR1 LNHDA and CDR2 SQIVND (reference sequence). The CDR3 is CASSLAGTGYEQYF. The CDR3 DNA sequence: TGTGCCAGTAGTCTGGCAGGGACTGGCTACGAGCAGTACTTC.

CDR3 coding DNA: TGTGCCAGCAGAACGGGACAGCTCAAAAACATTCAGTACTTC. Amino acid sequence: CASRTGQLKNIQYF. The chain carries TRBV28 and TRBJ2-4; 7 bases map to TRBD1. This CDR3 spans 14 amino acids. The V gene's germline CDR1 is MDHEN and CDR2 SYDVKM. The V and J ends lost 6 bases and 3 bases, in that order; junction bases with no gene match: 5.

This clone was detected only a few times. The chain is built from TRBV28 and TRBJ1-3; 7 bases align to TRBD1. Germline V CDR1 and CDR2: MDHEN, SYDVKM. Trimming removed 6 bases from V and 3 bases from J; junction bases left unmatched: 8. There are 15 residues in the CDR3. CDR3 sequence: CASSRTGALGNTIYF. The CDR3 nucleotides read TGTGCCAGCAGCCGAACAGGGGCTCTTGGAAACACCATATATTTT.

This clone occurred once. This chain links TRBV10-3 with TRBJ2-7; 12 nucleotides match TRBD2. Losses at the gene ends were 11 bases for V and 1 base for J; bases not matched to a gene: 6. The germline gives CDR1 ENHRY, CDR2 SYGVKD. This CDR3 is 14 amino acids long. In DNA, the CDR3 is TGTGCCGCAGGACTAGCGGGAAATTCCTACGAGCAGTACTTC. Amino acids: CAAGLAGNSYEQYF.

The chain carries TRBV27 and TRBJ2-1; 8 bases align to TRBD1. Trimming took 8 bases from V and 4 from J; bases not matched to a gene: 10. The CDR3 has 15 residues. CDR1 is MNHEY and CDR2 is SMNVEV in the germline V gene (reference sequence). As DNA, the CDR3 is TGTGCCAGCCGCAGGGGGCGCGATCTATACAATGAGCAGTTCTTC. Residues: CASRRGRDLYNEQFF.

This clone has a handful of counts. The gene calls are TRBV7-8 and TRBJ1-2; 9 bases fit TRBD1. With 3 bases clipped from V and 0 bases from J, the junction kept 8 bases outside the gene matches. Per germline, CDR1 SGHVS and CDR2 FQNEAQ. The CDR3 is made up of 17 amino acids. The chain's CDR3 is CASSFQTQGAPNYGYTF. CDR3 nucleotide sequence: TGTGCCAGCAGCTTTCAAACACAGGGGGCGCCTAACTATGGCTACACCTTC.